This T cell receptor beta chain was recovered during a study of T cell repertoires in cytomegalovirus infection. Study-level background: The public TCR beta signatures pointed to both CMV infection and matching HLA type.

TCRdb reprocessed the reads with MiXCR, giving one entry per CDR3 protein. The table includes more than 150,000 distinct CDR3 sequences, about 15% detected once. Study-level results: In two of eight donors, the top clonotype was HLA-C-restricted CMV-specific. Identification of carriers of CMV plus the relevant HLA was achieved through cumulative public TCR beta family frequency.

The sample holds a few counts of this clonotype. Antigen: not known. CDR1 and CDR2 (germline): SQVTM, ANQGSEA. V lost 4 bases and J lost 8, with 3 bases in between. The CDR3 covers 9 residues. The sequencing input was CD8+ T cells from PBMCs. The TCR originated in a human donor in good health (CMV status not recorded). Some clones in this sample may be carry-over from other donors' samples. The genes are TRBV29-1 and TRBJ2-1; no definite D call. CDR3 amino acids: CSVADEQFF. The CDR3 region has the DNA TGCAGCGTTGCGGATGAGCAGTTCTTC.